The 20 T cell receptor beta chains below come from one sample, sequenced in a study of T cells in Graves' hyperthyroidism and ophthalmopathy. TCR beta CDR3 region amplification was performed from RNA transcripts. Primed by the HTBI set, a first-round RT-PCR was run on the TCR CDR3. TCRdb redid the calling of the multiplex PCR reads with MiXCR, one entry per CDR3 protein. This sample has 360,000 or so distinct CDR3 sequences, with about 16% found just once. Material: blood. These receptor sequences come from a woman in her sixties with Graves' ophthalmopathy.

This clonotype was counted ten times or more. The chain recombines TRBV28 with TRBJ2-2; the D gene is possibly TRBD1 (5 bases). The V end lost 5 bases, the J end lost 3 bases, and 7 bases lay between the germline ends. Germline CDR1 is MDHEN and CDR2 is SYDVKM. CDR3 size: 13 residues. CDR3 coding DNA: TGTGCCAGCAGTCGACAGTACACCGGGGAGCTGTTTTTT. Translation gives CASSRQYTGELFF.

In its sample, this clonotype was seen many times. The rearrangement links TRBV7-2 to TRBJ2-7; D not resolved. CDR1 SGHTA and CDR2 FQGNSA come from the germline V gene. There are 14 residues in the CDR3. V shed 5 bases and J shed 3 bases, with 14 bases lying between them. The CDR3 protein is CASSESYGFYEQYF. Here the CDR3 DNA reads TGTGCCAGCAGCGAATCCTATGGGTTCTACGAGCAGTACTTC.

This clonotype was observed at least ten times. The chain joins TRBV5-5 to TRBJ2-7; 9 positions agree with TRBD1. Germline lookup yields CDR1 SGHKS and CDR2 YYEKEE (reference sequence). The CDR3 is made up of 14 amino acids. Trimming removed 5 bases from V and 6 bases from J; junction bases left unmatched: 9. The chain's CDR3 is CASSSGTGTIEQYF. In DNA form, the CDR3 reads TGTGCCAGCAGTTCCGGGACAGGGACTATCGAGCAGTACTTC.

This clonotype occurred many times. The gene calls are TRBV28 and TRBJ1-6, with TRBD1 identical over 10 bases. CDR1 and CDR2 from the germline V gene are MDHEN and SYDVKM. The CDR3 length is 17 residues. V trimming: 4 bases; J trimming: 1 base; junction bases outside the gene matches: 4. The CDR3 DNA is TGTGCCAGCAGTTCAGGACAGGGGGGATCCTATAATTCACCCCTCCACTTT. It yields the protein CASSSGQGGSYNSPLHF. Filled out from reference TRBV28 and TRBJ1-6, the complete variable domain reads DVKVTQSSRYLVKRTGEKVFLECVQDMDHENMFWYRQDPGLGLRLIYFSYDVKMKEKGDIPEGYSVSREKKERFSLILESASTNQTSMYLCASSSGQGGSYNSPLHFGNGTRLTVT.

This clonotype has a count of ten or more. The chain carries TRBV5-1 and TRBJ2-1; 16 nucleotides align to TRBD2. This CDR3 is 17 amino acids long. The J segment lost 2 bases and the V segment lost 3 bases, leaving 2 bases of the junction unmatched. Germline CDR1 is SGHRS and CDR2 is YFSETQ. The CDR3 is CASSSGLAGGPYNEQFF. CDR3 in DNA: TGCGCCAGCAGCTCGGGACTAGCGGGAGGGCCCTACAATGAGCAGTTCTTC. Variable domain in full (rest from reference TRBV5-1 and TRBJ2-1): KAGVTQTPRYLIKTRGQQVTLSCSPISGHRSVSWYQQTPGQGLQFLFEYFSETQRNKGNFPGRFSGRQFSNSRSEMNVSTLELGDSALYLCASSSGLAGGPYNEQFFGPGTRLTVL.

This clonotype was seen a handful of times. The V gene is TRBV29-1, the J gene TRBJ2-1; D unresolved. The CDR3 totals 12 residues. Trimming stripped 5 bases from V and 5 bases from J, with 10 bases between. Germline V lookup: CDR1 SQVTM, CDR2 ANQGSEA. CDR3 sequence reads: CSVQRGDNEQFF. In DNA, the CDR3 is TGCAGCGTTCAGCGTGGGGACAATGAGCAGTTCTTC.

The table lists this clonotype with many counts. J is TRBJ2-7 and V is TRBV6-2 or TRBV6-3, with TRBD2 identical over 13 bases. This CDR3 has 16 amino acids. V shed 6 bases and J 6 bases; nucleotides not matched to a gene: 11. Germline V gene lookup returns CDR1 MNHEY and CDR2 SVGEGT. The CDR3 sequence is CASSSIGLAGVSEQYF. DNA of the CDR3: TGTGCCAGCAGCTCTATCGGACTAGCGGGAGTCTCCGAGCAGTACTTC.

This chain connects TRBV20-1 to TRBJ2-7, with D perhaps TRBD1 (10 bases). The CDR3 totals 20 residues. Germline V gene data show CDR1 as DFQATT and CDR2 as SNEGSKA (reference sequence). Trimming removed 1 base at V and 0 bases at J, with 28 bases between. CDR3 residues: CSARGDRGRLAGVSSYEQYF. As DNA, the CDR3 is TGCAGTGCTAGAGGGGACAGGGGCCGTTTAGCGGGGGTAAGCTCCTACGAGCAGTACTTC.

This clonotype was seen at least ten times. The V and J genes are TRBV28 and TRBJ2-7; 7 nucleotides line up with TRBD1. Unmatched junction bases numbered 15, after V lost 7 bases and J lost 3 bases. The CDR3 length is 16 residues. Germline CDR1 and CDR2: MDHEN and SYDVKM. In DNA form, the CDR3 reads TGTGCCAGCACCTCGGGTGGGGACAGACTATTCTACGAGCAGTACTTC. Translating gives CASTSGGDRLFYEQYF.

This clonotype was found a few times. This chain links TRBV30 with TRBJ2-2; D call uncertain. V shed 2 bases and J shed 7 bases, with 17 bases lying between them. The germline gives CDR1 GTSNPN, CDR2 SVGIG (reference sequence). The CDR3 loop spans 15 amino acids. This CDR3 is CAWSSGSPRRGELFF. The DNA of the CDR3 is TGTGCCTGGAGTTCGGGCAGCCCTCGCCGCGGGGAGCTGTTTTTT.

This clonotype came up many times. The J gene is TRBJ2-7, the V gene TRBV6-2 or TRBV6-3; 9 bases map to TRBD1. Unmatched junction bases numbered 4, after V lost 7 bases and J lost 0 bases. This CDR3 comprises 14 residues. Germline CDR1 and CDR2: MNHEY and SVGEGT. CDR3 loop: CASKQGQGSYEQYF. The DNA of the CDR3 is TGTGCCAGCAAACAGGGACAGGGCTCCTACGAGCAGTACTTC.

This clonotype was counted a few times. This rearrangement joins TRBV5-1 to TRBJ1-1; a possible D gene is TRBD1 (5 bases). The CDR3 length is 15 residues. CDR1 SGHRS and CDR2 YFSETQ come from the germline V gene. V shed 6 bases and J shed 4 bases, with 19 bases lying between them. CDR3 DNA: TGCGCCAGCACCAAAACCGGGCAAAGGGGCACTGAAGCTTTCTTT. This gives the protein CASTKTGQRGTEAFF. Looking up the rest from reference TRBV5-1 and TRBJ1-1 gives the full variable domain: KAGVTQTPRYLIKTRGQQVTLSCSPISGHRSVSWYQQTPGQGLQFLFEYFSETQRNKGNFPGRFSGRQFSNSRSEMNVSTLELGDSALYLCASTKTGQRGTEAFFGQGTRLTVV.

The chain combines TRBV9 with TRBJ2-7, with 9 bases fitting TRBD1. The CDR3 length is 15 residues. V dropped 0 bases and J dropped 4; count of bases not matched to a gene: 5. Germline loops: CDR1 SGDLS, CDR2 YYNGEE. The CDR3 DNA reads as TGTGCCAGCAGCGTAGGGACAGGGGATGTGTACGAGCAGTACTTC. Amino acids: CASSVGTGDVYEQYF.

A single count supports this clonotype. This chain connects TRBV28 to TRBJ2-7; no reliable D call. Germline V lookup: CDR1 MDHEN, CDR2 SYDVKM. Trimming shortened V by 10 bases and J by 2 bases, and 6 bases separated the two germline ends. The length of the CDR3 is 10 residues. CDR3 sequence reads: CATQTYEQYF. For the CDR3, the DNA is TGTGCCACCCAAACCTACGAGCAGTACTTC.

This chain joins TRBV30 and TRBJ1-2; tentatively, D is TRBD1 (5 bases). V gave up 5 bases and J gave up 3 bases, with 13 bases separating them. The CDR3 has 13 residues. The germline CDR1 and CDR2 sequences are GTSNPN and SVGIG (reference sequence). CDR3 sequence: CAWAPGGDYGYTF. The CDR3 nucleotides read TGTGCCTGGGCCCCGGGGGGAGACTATGGCTACACCTTC.

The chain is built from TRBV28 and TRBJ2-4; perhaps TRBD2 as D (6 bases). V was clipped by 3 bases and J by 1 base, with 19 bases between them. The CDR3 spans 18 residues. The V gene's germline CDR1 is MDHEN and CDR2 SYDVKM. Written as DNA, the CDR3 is TGTGCCAGCAGTTTCCGGCCCAATTGGGACTCGGCCAAAAACATTCAGTACTTC. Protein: CASSFRPNWDSAKNIQYF.

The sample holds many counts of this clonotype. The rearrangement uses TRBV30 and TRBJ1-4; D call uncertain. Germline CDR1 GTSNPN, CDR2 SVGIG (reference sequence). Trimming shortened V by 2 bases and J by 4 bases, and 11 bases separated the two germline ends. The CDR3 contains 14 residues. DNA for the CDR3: TGTGCCTGGAGTCTCTCCTTAAGTAATGAAAAACTGTTTTTT. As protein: CAWSLSLSNEKLFF.

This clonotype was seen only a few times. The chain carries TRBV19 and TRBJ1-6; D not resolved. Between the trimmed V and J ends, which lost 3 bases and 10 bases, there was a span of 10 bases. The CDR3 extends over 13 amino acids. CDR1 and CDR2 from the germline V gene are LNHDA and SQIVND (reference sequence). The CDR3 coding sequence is TGTGCCAGTAGTATCAAGCCGACCTCACCCCTCCACTTT. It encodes CASSIKPTSPLHF.

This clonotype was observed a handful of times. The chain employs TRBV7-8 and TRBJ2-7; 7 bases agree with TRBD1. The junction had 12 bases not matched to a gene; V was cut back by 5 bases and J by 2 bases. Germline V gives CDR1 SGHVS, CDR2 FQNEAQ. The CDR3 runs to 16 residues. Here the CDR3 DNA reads TGTGCCAGCAGCGAAAGTGACAGGGCAACACCCTACGAGCAGTACTTC. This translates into CASSESDRATPYEQYF.

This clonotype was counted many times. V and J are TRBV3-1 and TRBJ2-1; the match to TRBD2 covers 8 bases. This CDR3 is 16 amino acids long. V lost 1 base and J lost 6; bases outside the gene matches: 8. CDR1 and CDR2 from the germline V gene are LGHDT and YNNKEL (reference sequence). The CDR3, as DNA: TGTGCCAGCAGCCAAGGAGTCGGACTAGCCATCAATGAGCAGTTCTTC. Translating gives CASSQGVGLAINEQFF.